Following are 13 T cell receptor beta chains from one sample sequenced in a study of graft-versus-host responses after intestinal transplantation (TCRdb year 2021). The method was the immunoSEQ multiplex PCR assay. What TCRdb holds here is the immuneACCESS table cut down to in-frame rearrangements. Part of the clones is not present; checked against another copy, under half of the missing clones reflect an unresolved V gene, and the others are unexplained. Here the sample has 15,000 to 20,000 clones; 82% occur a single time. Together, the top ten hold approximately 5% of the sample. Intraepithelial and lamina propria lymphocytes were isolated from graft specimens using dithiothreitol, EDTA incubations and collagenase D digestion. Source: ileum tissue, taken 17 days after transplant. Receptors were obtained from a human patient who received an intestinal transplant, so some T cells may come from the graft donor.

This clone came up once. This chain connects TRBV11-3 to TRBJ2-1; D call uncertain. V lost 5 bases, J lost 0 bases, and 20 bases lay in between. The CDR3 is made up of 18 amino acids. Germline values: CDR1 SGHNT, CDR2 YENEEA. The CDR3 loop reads CASSPNLNSGASYNEQFF. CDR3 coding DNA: TGTGCCAGCAGCCCCAACCTAAACTCGGGCGCCTCCTACAATGAGCAGTTCTTC.

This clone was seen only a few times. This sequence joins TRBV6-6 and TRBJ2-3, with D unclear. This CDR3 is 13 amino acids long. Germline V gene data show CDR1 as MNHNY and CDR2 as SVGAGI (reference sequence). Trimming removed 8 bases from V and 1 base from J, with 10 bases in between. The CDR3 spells CASGVLGTDTQYF. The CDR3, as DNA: TGTGCCAGCGGGGTATTGGGCACAGATACGCAGTATTTT.

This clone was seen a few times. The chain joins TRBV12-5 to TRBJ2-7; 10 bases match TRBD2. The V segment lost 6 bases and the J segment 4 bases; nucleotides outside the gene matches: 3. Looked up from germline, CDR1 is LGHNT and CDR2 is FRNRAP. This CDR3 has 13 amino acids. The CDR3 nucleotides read TGTGCTAGTGGACAGGGACTAGCGTACGAGCAGTACTTC. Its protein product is CASGQGLAYEQYF.

CDR3 in amino acids: CSAGGGGYRSEAFF. The DNA for the CDR3 is TGCAGCGCGGGGGGCGGGGGATATAGGTCTGAAGCTTTCTTT. The gene calls are TRBV29-1 and TRBJ1-1, with D possibly TRBD1 on 6 matching bases. Trimming took off 7 bases at V and 6 bases at J, with 21 bases between the two ends. The CDR3 covers 14 residues. Per germline, CDR1 SQVTM and CDR2 ANQGSEA.

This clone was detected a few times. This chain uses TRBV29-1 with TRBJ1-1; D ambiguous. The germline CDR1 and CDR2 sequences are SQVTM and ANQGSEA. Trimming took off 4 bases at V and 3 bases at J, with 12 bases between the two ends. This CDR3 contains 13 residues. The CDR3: CSVGEEEYTEAFF. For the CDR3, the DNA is TGCAGCGTTGGGGAGGAAGAGTACACTGAAGCTTTCTTT.

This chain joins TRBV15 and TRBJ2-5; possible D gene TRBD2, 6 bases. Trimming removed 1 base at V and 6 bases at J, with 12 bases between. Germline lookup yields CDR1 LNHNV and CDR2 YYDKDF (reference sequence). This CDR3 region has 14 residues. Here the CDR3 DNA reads TGTGCCACCAGCAGAGGGGGGGAGAAGAAGACCCAGTACTTC. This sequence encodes CATSRGGEKKTQYF.

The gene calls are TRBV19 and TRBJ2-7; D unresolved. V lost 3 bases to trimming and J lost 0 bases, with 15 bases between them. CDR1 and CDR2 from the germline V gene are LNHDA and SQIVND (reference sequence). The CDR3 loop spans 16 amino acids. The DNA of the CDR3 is TGTGCCAGTAGTATCCTCCCTTGGACCCTCTCCTACGAGCAGTACTTC. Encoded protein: CASSILPWTLSYEQYF.

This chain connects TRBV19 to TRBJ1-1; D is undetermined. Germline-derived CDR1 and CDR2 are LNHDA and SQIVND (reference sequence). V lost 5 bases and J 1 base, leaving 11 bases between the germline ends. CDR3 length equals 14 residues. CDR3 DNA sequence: TGTGCCAGTAGTCGTCGGGCCCCGAACACTGAAGCTTTCTTT. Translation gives CASSRRAPNTEAFF. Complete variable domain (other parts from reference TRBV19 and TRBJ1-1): DGGITQSPKYLFRKEGQNVTLSCEQNLNHDAMYWYRQDPGQGLRLIYYSQIVNDFQKGDIAEGYSVSREKKESFPLTVTSAQKNPTAFYLCASSRRAPNTEAFFGQGTRLTVV.

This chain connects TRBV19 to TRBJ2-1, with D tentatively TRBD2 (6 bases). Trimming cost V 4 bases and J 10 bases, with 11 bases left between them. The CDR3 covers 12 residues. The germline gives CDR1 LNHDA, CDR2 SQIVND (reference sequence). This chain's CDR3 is CASSRTSTEQFF. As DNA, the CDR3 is TGTGCCAGTAGTAGAACTAGCACAGAGCAGTTCTTC.

The CDR3 nucleotides are TGTGCCAGCAGTGCAACTAGCGGGAGTTTCGGTGAGCAGTTCTTC. Its protein is CASSATSGSFGEQFF. This chain uses TRBV6-1 with TRBJ2-1; 11 bases are a match to TRBD2. This CDR3 contains 15 residues. V lost 4 bases to trimming and J lost 9 bases; unmatched junction nucleotides: 8. The germline V gene has CDR1 MNHNS and CDR2 SASEGT.

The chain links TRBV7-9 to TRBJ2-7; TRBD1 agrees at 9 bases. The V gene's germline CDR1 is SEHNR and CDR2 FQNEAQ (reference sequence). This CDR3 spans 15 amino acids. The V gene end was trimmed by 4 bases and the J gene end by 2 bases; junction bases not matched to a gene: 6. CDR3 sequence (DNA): TGTGCCAGCAGCTCCGGACAGGGGAGGACCTACGAGCAGTACTTC. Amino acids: CASSSGQGRTYEQYF.

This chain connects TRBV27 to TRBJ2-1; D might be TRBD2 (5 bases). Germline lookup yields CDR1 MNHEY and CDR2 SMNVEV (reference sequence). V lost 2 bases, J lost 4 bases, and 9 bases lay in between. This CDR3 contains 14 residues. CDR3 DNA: TGTGCCAGCAGTTTAGCGGGCGAATACAATGAGCAGTTCTTC. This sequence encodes CASSLAGEYNEQFF.

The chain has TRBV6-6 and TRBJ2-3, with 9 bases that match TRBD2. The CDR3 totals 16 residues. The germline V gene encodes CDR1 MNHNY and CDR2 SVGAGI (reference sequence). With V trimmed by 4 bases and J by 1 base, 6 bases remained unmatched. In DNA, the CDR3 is TGTGCCAGCAGTTTCCTACTAGCGGGCGGCACAGATACGCAGTATTTT. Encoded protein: CASSFLLAGGTDTQYF.